The 16 T cell receptor beta chains below all came from one sample that was sequenced in a study of monozygotic twins with cystic fibrosis. The table came from immunoSEQ multiplex PCR; TCRdb's copy has only in-frame clones and leaves some out. The sample has under 25,000 clones; approximately 97% are singletons. Sample: blood. Receptors were obtained from a girl aged 10 to 17 with cystic fibrosis.

This clone was recorded once. The genes are TRBV29-1 and TRBJ2-1; 9 bases map to TRBD2. With V trimmed by 5 bases and J by 6 bases, 8 bases remained unmatched. Germline-derived CDR1 and CDR2 are SQVTM and ANQGSEA. This CDR3 has 14 residues. For the CDR3, the DNA is TGCAGCGTTTTAGGTGGACTAGCGACCAATGAGCAGTTCTTC. Encoded protein: CSVLGGLATNEQFF.

The CDR3 DNA reads TGCGCCAGCAGCCAAGAGGGGGGAACTAACTATGGCTACACCTTC. Its translation is CASSQEGGTNYGYTF. V gene TRBV4-3 combines with J gene TRBJ1-2; D possibly corresponds to TRBD1 (5 bases). The CDR3 is made up of 15 amino acids. Germline V gene data show CDR1 as LGHNA and CDR2 as YSLEER. V gave up 0 bases and J gave up 0 bases, with 8 bases separating them.

The chain links TRBV6-5 to TRBJ1-1, with 7 bases lining up with TRBD1. V shed 0 bases, J shed 0 bases, and the junction held 1 base outside the gene matches. Germline CDR1 and CDR2: MNHEY and SVGAGI. CDR3 length: 15 amino acids. The CDR3 DNA sequence: TGTGCCAGCAGTTACTCAGGGGGCATGAACACTGAAGCTTTCTTT. Its protein is CASSYSGGMNTEAFF.

The J gene is TRBJ2-7, the V gene TRBV23-1; no reliable D call. TRBV23-1 is assigned to the ORF class and has an uncertain function. V was pared by 0 bases and J by 4 bases, with 7 bases between. CDR3 length: 13 residues. CDR3 sequence: CASSQSTLYEQYF. The CDR3 coding sequence is TGCGCCAGCAGTCAATCGACGTTGTACGAGCAGTACTTC.

V usage is TRBV4-3 and J usage is TRBJ2-2; 8 nucleotides line up with TRBD2. CDR1 and CDR2 (germline): LGHNA, YSLEER. With 0 bases clipped from V and 6 bases from J, the junction kept 9 bases outside the gene matches. The CDR3 contains 17 residues. CDR3: CASSQEVSGNSPGELFF. The DNA of the CDR3 is TGCGCCAGCAGCCAAGAAGTTAGCGGGAATAGCCCCGGGGAGCTGTTTTTT.

The chain recombines TRBV19 with TRBJ2-7, with a weak D call TRBD2 (6 bases). Trimming removed 5 bases at V and 5 bases at J, with 31 bases between. CDR1 LNHDA and CDR2 SQIVND come from the germline V gene (reference sequence). The CDR3 sequence is 19 residues long. CDR3 sequence reads: CASSPRGPGDSSTGHEQYF. For the CDR3, the DNA is TGTGCCAGTAGTCCGCGCGGACCGGGAGACTCGTCCACGGGCCACGAGCAGTACTTC. Filled out from reference TRBV19 and TRBJ2-7, the complete variable domain reads DGGITQSPKYLFRKEGQNVTLSCEQNLNHDAMYWYRQDPGQGLRLIYYSQIVNDFQKGDIAEGYSVSREKKESFPLTVTSAQKNPTAFYLCASSPRGPGDSSTGHEQYFGPGTRLTVT.

The table lists this clone with a count of one. The CDR3 loop is CASSLLGTSGETQYF. In DNA form, the CDR3 reads TGTGCCAGCAGCTTACTCGGGACTAGTGGGGAGACCCAGTACTTC. The rearrangement joins TRBV11-2 to TRBJ2-5; 8 bases fit TRBD2. Germline CDR1 and CDR2: SGHAT and FQNNGV. Trimming cost V 2 bases and J 5 bases; bases outside gene matches: 7. This CDR3 comprises 15 residues. Drawing the rest from reference TRBV11-2 and TRBJ2-5, the complete variable domain is EAGVAQSPRYKIIEKRQSVAFWCNPISGHATLYWYQQILGQGPKLLIQFQNNGVVDDSQLPKDRFSAERLKGVDSTLKIQPAKLEDSAVYLCASSLLGTSGETQYFGPGTRLLVL.

The chain employs TRBV7-8 and TRBJ2-5, with 7 bases that match TRBD2. The V and J ends lost 7 bases and 3 bases, in that order; junction bases with no gene match: 5. Germline CDR1 and CDR2: SGHVS and FQNEAQ. CDR3 size: 13 residues. CDR3 amino acids: CASTLAAEETQYF. CDR3 in DNA: TGTGCCAGCACTCTAGCGGCGGAAGAGACCCAGTACTTC.

The chain combines TRBV11-2 with TRBJ2-1; 12 bases are a match to TRBD2. From germline, CDR1 is SGHAT and CDR2 FQNNGV. V gave up 0 bases and J gave up 4 bases; unmatched junction bases: 4. CDR3 length: 17 amino acids. The CDR3 DNA reads TGTGCCAGCAGCTTAGAGGCTAGCGGGAGGGGATACAATGAGCAGTTCTTC. Translation gives CASSLEASGRGYNEQFF.

This chain uses TRBV5-4 with TRBJ2-7, with 9 bases that match TRBD2. The V segment lost 0 bases and the J segment 1 base; nucleotides outside the gene matches: 5. The germline CDR1 and CDR2 sequences are SGHNT and YYREEE (reference sequence). The length of the CDR3 is 16 residues. CDR3 protein: CASSLGPSGKSYEQYF. For the CDR3, the DNA is TGTGCCAGCAGCTTGGGTCCTAGCGGGAAATCCTACGAGCAGTACTTC. The whole variable domain, remainder taken from reference TRBV5-4 and TRBJ2-7, is ETGVTQSPTHLIKTRGQQVTLRCSSQSGHNTVSWYQQALGQGPQFIFQYYREEENGRGNFPPRFSGLQFPNYSSELNVNALELDDSALYLCASSLGPSGKSYEQYFGPGTRLTVT.

CDR3 protein: CASRKKEVRAFEQYV. The CDR3 DNA reads as TGTGCCAGCAGAAAAAAGGAGGTCCGGGCCTTCGAGCAGTACGTC. The chain is built from TRBV5-6 and TRBJ2-7, with D perhaps TRBD2 (5 bases). Germline V gene data show CDR1 as SGHDT and CDR2 as YYEEEE. Trimming took off 5 bases at V and 6 bases at J, with 21 bases between the two ends. The CDR3 consists of 15 residues.

The chain carries TRBV5-1 and TRBJ2-3; D is perhaps TRBD1 (5 bases). Trimming took off 0 bases at V and 0 bases at J, with 8 bases between the two ends. Germline CDR1 and CDR2: SGHRS and YFSETQ. The CDR3 runs to 15 residues. This CDR3 is CASSLVQVSTDTQYF. The CDR3 DNA follows: TGCGCCAGCAGCTTGGTACAGGTTAGCACAGATACGCAGTATTTT.

V gene TRBV5-1 combines with J gene TRBJ2-1; 9 bases agree with TRBD2. CDR3 length: 15 residues. V lost 4 bases, J lost 0 bases, and 2 bases stayed unmatched. The germline gives CDR1 SGHRS, CDR2 YFSETQ. CDR3 bases: TGCGCCAGCAGCATACTAGCGGGCTCCTACAATGAGCAGTTCTTC. Its translation is CASSILAGSYNEQFF.

This clone has a single count. The chain couples TRBV5-5 to TRBJ2-1; 8 nucleotides line up with TRBD1. The CDR3 spans 14 residues. In germline, CDR1 is SGHKS, CDR2 YYEKEE (reference sequence). Trimming removed 2 bases from V and 4 bases from J; junction bases left unmatched: 2. CDR3 amino acids: CASSFRGPYNEQFF. The DNA for the CDR3 is TGTGCCAGCAGCTTCAGGGGGCCGTACAATGAGCAGTTCTTC.

J is TRBJ1-2 and V is TRBV7-6; possibly TRBD1 for D (6 bases). Trimming pared 1 base from V and 0 bases from J, leaving 12 bases between. Germline loops: CDR1 SGHVS, CDR2 FNYEAQ. The CDR3 has 16 residues. CDR3 amino acids: CASSLGRGQANYGYTF. Written as DNA, the CDR3 is TGTGCCAGCAGCTTAGGTCGGGGACAAGCTAACTATGGCTACACCTTC. Full variable domain (remainder filled in from reference TRBV7-6 and TRBJ1-2): GAGVSQSPRYKVTKRGQDVALRCDPISGHVSLYWYRQALGQGPEFLTYFNYEAQQDKSGLPNDRFSAERPEGSISTLTIQRTEQRDSAMYRCASSLGRGQANYGYTFGSGTRLTVV.

The chain recombines TRBV27 with TRBJ2-7; 11 bases align to TRBD2. J lost 3 bases, V lost 3 bases, and 4 bases had no gene match. The CDR3 runs 15 residues. Per germline, CDR1 MNHEY and CDR2 SMNVEV (reference sequence). The DNA for the CDR3 is TGTGCCAGCAGTTTTACTAGCGGGAGTATCTACGAGCAGTACTTC. This sequence encodes CASSFTSGSIYEQYF.